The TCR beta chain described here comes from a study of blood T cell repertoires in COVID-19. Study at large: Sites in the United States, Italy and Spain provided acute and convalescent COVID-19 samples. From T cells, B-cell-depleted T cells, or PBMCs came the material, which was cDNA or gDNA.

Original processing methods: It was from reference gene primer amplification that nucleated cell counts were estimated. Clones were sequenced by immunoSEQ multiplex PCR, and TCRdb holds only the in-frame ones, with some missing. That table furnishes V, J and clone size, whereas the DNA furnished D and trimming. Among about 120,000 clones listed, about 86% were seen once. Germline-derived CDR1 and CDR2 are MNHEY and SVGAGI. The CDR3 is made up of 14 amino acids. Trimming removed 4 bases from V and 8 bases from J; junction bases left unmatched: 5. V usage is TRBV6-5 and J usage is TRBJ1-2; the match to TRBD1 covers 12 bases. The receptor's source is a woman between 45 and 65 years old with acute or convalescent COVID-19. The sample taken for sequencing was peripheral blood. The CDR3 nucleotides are TGTGCCAGCAGTTCGGGACAGGGGGCGAGGGGCTACACCTTC. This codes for CASSSGQGARGYTF.